This section outlines one T cell receptor beta chain sequence together with its context. CDR3 size: 13 residues. In germline, CDR1 is KGHDR, CDR2 SFDVKD. The data originate from a study of tumor-infiltrating lymphocytes in oesophageal squamous cell carcinoma. Via MiXCR, TCRdb re-called the PCR reads, giving one row per CDR3 protein. This sample has 20,000 to 25,000 distinct CDR3 sequences, with around 39% found just once. The sample taken for sequencing was esophageal tumor tissue. The TCR comes from a male donor with esophageal squamous cell carcinoma. The V gene is TRBV24-1, the J gene TRBJ2-1; D may be TRBD1 (6 bases). With the DNA end fitting TRBJ2-5 better, the J assignment may be wrong. The CDR3, as DNA: TGTGCCACCAGTGATTCAGGGGTGGAGACCCAGTACTTC. This codes for CATSDSGVETQYF.